This TCR beta chain was documented in a study of beta chain features in type 1 diabetes. Study-level points and caveats: TCRB CDR3s were moderately but significantly shorter in Type 1 diabetes patients in all four CD4+ subsets.

As concerns this clone: Antigen specificity is unknown.

Via the markers CD45RO/CCR7/CD25/CD127/CD95/CD27, stem cell-like memory, regulatory, central memory and naive CD4+ cells were sorted. CDR1 and CDR2 from the germline V gene are LGHNA and YSLEER. This CDR3 spans 20 amino acids. The ends lost 0 bases at V and 1 base at J; junction bases unmatched: 9. The sequenced template was cDNA made from the entire isolated RNA. Sequencing was performed with immunoSEQ multiplex PCR; in TCRdb, only in-frame clones are kept and a portion is missing. There are hundreds of thousands of clones in the sample; approximately 9.9% occur only once, and 0.015% lies in the top ten.

The chain uses TRBV4-3 and TRBJ2-1; 13 positions agree with TRBD2. This receptor was identified in a woman younger than 45 in good health. The specimen was naive CD4+ T cells from blood. CDR3 region: CASSQDRTSGRFGSYNEQFF. CDR3 in DNA: TGCGCCAGCAGCCAAGATCGGACTAGCGGGAGATTCGGATCCTACAATGAGCAGTTCTTC.